This paragraph covers one TCR beta chain sequence. The record originates from a study of blood T cell repertoires in COVID-19. Study as a whole: The samples span acute and convalescent COVID-19 from the United States, Italy and Spain. Sample material is recorded as cDNA or gDNA derived from T cells, B-cell-depleted T cells, or PBMCs.

Sequencing was performed with immunoSEQ multiplex PCR; in TCRdb, only in-frame clones are kept and a portion is missing. The table includes 400,000 or so clones, around 87% detected once. CDR1 SNHLY and CDR2 FYNNEI come from the germline V gene. Trimming took 5 bases from V and 7 from J, leaving 11 bases between them. This CDR3 is 13 amino acids long. The specimen sequenced was peripheral blood. The source is a human donor in a cohort sampled during active COVID-19. The chain joins TRBV2 to TRBJ2-2, with a possible D match to TRBD2 (6 bases). CDR3 region: CASSWGEIGELFF. CDR3 DNA: TGTGCCAGCAGTTGGGGGGAGATCGGGGAGCTGTTTTTT.